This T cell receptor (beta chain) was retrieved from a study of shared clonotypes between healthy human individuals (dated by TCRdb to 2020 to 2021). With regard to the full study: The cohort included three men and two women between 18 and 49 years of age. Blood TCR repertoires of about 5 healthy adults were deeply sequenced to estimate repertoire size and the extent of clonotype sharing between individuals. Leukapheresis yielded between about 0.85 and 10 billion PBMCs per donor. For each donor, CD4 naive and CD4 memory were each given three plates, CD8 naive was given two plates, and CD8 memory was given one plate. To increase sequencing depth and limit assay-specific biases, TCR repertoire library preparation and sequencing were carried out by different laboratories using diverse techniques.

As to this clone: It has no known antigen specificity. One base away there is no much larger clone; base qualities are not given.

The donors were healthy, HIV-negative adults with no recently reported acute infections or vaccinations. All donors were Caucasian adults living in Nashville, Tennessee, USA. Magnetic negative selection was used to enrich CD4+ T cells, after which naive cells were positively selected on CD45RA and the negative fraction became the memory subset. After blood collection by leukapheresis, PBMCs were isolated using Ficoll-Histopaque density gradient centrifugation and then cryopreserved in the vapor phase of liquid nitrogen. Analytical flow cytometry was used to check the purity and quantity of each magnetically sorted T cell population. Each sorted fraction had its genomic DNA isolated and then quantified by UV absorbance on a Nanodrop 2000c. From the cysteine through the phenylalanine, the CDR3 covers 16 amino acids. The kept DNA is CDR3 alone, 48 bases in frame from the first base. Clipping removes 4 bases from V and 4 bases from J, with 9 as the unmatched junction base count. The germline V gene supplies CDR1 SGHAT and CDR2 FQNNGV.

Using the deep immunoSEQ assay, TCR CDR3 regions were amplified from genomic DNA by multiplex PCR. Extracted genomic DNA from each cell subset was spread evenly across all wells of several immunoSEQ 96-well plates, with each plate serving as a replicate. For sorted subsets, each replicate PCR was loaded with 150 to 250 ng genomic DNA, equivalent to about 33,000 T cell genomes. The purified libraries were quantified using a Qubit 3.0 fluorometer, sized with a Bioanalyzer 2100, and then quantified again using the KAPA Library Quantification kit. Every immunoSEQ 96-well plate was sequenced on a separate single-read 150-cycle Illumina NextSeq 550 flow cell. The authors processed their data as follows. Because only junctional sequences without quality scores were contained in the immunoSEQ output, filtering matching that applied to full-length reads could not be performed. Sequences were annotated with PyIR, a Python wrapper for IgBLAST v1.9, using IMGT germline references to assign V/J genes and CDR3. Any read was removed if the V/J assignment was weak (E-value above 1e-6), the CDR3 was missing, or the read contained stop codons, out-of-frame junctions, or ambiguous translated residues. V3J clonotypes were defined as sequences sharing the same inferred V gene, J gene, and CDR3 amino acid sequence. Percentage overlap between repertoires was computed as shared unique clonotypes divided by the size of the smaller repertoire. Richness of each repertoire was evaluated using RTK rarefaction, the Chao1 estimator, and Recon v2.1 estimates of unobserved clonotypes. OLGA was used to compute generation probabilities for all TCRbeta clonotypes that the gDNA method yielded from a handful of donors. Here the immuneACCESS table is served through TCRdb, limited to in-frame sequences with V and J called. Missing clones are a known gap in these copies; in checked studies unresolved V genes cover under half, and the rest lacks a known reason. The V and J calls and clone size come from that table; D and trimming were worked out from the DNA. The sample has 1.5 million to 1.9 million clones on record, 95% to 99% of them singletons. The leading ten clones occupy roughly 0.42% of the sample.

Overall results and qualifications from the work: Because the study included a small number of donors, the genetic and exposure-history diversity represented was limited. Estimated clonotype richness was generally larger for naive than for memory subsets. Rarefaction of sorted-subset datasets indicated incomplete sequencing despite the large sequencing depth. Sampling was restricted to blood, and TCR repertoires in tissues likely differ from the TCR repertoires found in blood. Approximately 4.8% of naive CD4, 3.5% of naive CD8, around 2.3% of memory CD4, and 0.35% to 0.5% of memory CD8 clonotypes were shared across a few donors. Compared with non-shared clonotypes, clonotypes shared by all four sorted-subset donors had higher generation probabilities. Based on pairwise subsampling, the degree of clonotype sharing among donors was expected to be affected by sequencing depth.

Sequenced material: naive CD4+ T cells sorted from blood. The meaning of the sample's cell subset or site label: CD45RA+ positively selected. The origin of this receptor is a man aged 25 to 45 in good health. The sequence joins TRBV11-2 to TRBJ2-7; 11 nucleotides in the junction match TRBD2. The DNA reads TGTGCCAGCAGCTACGATAGCGGGAGGGCCATTTACGAGCAGTACTTC. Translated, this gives CASSYDSGRAIYEQYF.